The 5 T cell receptor beta chains listed next were all sequenced from one sample in a study of identical twins. Each CDR3 protein gets one entry after TCRdb re-called the 5' RACE reads with MiXCR. Here the sample spans 200,000 to 250,000 distinct CDR3 sequences, about 13% being singletons. The same sample was also used in a study of yellow fever vaccine responses in identical twins.

Input material: memory (CD45RO+) T cells sorted from blood. The source is a woman under 30 in good health.

This chain joins TRBV7-8 and TRBJ2-3, with no clear D. The V gene's germline CDR1 is SGHVS and CDR2 FQNEAQ. Trimming took 1 base from V and 2 from J, leaving 10 bases between them. The CDR3 is 15 amino acids. CDR3 nucleotides: TGTGCCAGCAGCTTAGTTGCCCTAGACACAGATACGCAGTATTTT. This codes for CASSLVALDTDTQYF.

The table lists this clonotype with many counts. This rearrangement joins TRBV7-9 to TRBJ2-7; 7 nucleotides align to TRBD1. V was pared by 5 bases and J by 4 bases, with 8 bases of the junction left unmatched. Germline lookup yields CDR1 SEHNR and CDR2 FQNEAQ (reference sequence). The CDR3 loop spans 14 amino acids. The CDR3 DNA reads as TGTGCCAGCAGCCTTACAGGGGTGGGGTACGAGCAGTACTTC. It is translated as CASSLTGVGYEQYF.

The chain couples TRBV20-1 to TRBJ2-7; perhaps TRBD2 as D (6 bases). Trimming took 0 bases from V and 0 from J, leaving 9 bases between them. Germline V lookup: CDR1 DFQATT, CDR2 SNEGSKA (reference sequence). There are 14 residues in the CDR3. The CDR3, as DNA: TGCAGTGCTAGAGACGGGGGAAACTCCTACGAGCAGTACTTC. Its translation: CSARDGGNSYEQYF.

This clonotype was picked up one time. Possible read error: a much larger clone is one base away. The chain combines TRBV27 with TRBJ2-2, with TRBD1 as a possible D gene (5 bases). CDR3 size: 13 residues. The germline V gene encodes CDR1 MNHEY and CDR2 SMNVEV (reference sequence). V was trimmed by 5 bases and J by 9 bases, leaving 13 bases between them. This CDR3 reads CASSPRQRRELFF. The CDR3 coding sequence is TGTGCCAGCAGTCCACGACAGAGGAGGGAGCTGTTTTTT.

The chain carries TRBV28 and TRBJ2-7, with 8 bases fitting TRBD1. Germline CDR1 and CDR2: MDHEN and SYDVKM. After removal of 8 bases from V and 2 bases from J, the junction contained 8 bases not matched to a gene. CDR3 length equals 14 residues. The CDR3 DNA sequence: TGTGCCAGCCAAATGGGACAGGCGGCCTACGAGCAGTACTTC. Encoded protein: CASQMGQAAYEQYF. Full variable domain (rest looked up from reference TRBV28 and TRBJ2-7): DVKVTQSSRYLVKRTGEKVFLECVQDMDHENMFWYRQDPGLGLRLIYFSYDVKMKEKGDIPEGYSVSREKKERFSLILESASTNQTSMYLCASQMGQAAYEQYFGPGTRLTVT.